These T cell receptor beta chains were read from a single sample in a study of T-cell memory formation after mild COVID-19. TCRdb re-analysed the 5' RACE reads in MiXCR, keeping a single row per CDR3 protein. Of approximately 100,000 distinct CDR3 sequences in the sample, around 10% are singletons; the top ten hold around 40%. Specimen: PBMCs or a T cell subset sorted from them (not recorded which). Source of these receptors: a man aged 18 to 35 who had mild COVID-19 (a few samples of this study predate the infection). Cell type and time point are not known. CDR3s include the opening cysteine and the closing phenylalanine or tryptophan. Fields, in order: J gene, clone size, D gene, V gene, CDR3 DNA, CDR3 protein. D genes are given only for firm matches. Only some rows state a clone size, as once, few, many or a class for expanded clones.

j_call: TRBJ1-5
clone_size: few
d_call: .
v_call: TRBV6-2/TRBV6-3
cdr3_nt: TGTGCCAGCAGTTACTGGCGGATGGGGAATCAGCCCCAGCATTTT
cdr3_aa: CASSYWRMGNQPQHF

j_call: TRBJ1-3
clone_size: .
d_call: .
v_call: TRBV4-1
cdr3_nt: TGCGCCAGCAGCCAAGATGAGCGGGGCCCCGGAAACACCATATATTTT
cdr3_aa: CASSQDERGPGNTIYF

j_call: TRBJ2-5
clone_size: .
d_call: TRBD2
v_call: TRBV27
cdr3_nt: TGTGCCAGCAGTTTTTCGGGGGGGGAGACCCAGTACTTC
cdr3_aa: CASSFSGGETQYF

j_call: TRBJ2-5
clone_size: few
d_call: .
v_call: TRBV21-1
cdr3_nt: TGTGCCAGCAGCAACCCGTGTTGGGAGACCCAGTACTTC
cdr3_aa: CASSNPCWETQYF

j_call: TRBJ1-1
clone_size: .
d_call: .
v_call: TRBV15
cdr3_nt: TGTGCCACCAGCATCACCGCCCTGGGGGTGAACACTGAAGCTTTCTTT
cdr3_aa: CATSITALGVNTEAFF

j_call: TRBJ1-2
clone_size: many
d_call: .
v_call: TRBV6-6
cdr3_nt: TGTGCCAGCAGTCCAAACTATGGCTACACCTTC
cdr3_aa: CASSPNYGYTF

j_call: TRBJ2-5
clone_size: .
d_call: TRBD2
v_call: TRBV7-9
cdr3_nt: TGTGCCAGCAGCTTCTTTACTAGCGGCCAAGAGACCCAGTACTTC
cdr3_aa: CASSFFTSGQETQYF

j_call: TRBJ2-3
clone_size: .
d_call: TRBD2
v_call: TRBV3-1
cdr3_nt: TGTGCCAGCAGCCAAAGCGGGGTTTTCACAGATACGCAGTATTTT
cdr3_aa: CASSQSGVFTDTQYF

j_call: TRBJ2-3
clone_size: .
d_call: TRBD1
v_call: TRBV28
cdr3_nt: TGTGCCAGCAGTTTCTCCCTGACAGGGGTTCTCGCAGATACGCAGTATTTT
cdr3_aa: CASSFSLTGVLADTQYF

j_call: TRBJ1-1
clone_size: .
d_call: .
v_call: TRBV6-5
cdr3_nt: TGTGCCAGCAGCTCAAATCTGAACACTGAAGCTTTCTTT
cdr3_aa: CASSSNLNTEAFF

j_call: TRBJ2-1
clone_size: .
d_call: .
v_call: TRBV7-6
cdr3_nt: TGTGCCAGCAGCTCTGGGGGAACCTACAATGAGCAGTTCTTC
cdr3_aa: CASSSGGTYNEQFF

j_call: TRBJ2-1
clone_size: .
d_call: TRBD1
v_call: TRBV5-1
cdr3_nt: TGCGCCAGCAGCCCCGGGACAGGGGTAGATGAGCAGTTCTTC
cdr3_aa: CASSPGTGVDEQFF

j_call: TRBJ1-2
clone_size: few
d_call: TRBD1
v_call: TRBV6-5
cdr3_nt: TGTGCCAGCAGTTACTCGTCAGGGGGCCCCTATGGCTACACCTTC
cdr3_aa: CASSYSSGGPYGYTF

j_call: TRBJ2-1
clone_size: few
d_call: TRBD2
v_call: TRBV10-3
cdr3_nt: TGTGCCATCAGTGAGATGCGGGGGAGCTCCTACAATGAGCAGTTCTTC
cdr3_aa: CAISEMRGSSYNEQFF

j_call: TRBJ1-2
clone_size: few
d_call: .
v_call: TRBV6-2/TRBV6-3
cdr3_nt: TGTGCCAGCAGCGCTGACCCTCCCGTCTATGGCTACACCTTC
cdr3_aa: CASSADPPVYGYTF

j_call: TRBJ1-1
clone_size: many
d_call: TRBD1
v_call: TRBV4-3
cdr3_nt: TGCGCCAGCAGCCCTACTACCCAATCAGGGGGAGGAATGGCTTTCTTT
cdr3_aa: CASSPTTQSGGGMAFF

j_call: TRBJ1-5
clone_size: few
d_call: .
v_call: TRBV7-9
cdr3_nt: TGTGCCAGCAGCTTATGGGGGGTTCAGCCCCAGCATTTT
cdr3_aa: CASSLWGVQPQHF

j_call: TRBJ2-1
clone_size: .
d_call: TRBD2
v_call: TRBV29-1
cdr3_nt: TGCAGCGCCCGCCTGACTAGCAGCTCCTACAATGAGCAGTTCTTC
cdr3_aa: CSARLTSSSYNEQFF

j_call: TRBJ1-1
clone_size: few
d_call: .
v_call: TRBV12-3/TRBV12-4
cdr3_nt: TGTGCCATCCCGTCGAACACTGAAGCTTTCTTT
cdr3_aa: CAIPSNTEAFF

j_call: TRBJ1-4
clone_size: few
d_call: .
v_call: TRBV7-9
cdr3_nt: TGTGCCAGCAGCTCCCTGGGCGTTGCTGAAAAACTGTTTTTT
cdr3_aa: CASSSLGVAEKLFF

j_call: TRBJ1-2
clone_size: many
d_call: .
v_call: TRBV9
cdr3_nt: TGTGCCAGCAGCACGGACTTGGGACTTCGCCTAAATGGCTACACCTTC
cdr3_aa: CASSTDLGLRLNGYTF

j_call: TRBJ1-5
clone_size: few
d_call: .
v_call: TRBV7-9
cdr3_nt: TGTGCCAGCAGCCGGGACCCCTATCAGCCCCAGCATTTT
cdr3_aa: CASSRDPYQPQHF

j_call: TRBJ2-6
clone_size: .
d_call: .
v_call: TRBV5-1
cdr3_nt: TGCGCCAGCACCTGGTCCTCTGGGGCCAACGTCCTGACTTTC
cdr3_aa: CASTWSSGANVLTF

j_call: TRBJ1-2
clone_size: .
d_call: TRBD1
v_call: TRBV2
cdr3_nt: TGTGCCAGCAGAGAGAACAGGGGAGGCTATGGCTACACCTTC
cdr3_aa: CASRENRGGYGYTF

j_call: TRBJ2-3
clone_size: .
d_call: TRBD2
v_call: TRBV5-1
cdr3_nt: TGCGCCAGCAGCGAGCGGGGGGTTAGCACAGATACGCAGTATTTT
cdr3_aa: CASSERGVSTDTQYF

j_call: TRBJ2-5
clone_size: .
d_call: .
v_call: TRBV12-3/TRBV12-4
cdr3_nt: TGTGCCAGCAGTTTAGACGCGGAGACCCAGTACTTC
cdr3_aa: CASSLDAETQYF

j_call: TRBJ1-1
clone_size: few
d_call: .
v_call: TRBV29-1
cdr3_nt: TGCAGCGTGCTGGGACACCTTCGTTCGGCTTTCTTT
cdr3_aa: CSVLGHLRSAFF

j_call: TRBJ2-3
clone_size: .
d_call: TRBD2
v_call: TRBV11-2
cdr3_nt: TGTGCCAGCAGGCCGACACTAGCGGGGGGATCGACAGATACGCAGTATTTT
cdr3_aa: CASRPTLAGGSTDTQYF

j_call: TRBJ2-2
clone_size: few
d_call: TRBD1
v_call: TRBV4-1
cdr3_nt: TGCGCCAGCAGCCATAGACAGGGGGGAGCCACCGGGGAGCTGTTTTTT
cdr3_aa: CASSHRQGGATGELFF

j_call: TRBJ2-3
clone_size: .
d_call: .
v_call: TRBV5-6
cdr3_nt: TGTGCCAGCAGCCCGGGGCGGGGTCAGGCAGATACGCAGTATTTT
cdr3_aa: CASSPGRGQADTQYF

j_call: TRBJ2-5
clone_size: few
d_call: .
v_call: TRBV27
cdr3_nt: TGTGCCAGCAGTTTATCTGGCGGGGCGGAGACCCAGTACTTC
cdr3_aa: CASSLSGGAETQYF

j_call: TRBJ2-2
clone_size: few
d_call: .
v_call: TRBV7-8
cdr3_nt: TGTGCCAGCAATTACAGGGTTAAAGGCGGGGAGCTGTTTTTT
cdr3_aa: CASNYRVKGGELFF

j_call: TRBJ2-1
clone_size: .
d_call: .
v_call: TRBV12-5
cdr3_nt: TGTGCTAGTGGTTTGGAAATTAACAATGAGCAGTTCTTC
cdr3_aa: CASGLEINNEQFF

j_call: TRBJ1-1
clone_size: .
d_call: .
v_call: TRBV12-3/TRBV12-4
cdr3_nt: TGTGCCAGCAGTTTAGGAGTCAGGGGTGACACTGAAGCTTTCTTT
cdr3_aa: CASSLGVRGDTEAFF

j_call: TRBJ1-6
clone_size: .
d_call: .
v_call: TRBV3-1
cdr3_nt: TGTGCCAGCAGCGAAGAAGGGTATGTCTCCTATAATTCACCCCTCCACTTT
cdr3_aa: CASSEEGYVSYNSPLHF

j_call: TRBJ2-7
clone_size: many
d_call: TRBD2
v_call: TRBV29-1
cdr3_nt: TGCAGCGTTTCACCGGGACTAGCGGAATACGAGCAGTACTTC
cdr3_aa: CSVSPGLAEYEQYF

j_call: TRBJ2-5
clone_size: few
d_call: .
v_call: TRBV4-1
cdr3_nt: TGCGCCAGCAGCCAAGAACGGTACGAGACCCAGTACTTC
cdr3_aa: CASSQERYETQYF

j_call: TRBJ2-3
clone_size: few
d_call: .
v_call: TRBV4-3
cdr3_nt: TGCGCCAGCAGCCGCGTTTGGCGACACGGGACACTGAGCACAGATACGCAGTATTTT
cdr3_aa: CASSRVWRHGTLSTDTQYF